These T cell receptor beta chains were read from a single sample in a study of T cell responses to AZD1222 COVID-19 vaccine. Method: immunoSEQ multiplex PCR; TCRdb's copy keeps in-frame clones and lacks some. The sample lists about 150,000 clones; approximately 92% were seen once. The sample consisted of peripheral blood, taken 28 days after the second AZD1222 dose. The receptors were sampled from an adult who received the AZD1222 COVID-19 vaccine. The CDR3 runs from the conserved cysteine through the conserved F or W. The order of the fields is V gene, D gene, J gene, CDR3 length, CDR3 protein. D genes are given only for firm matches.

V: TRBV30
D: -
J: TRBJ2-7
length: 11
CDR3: CAWSFGYEQYF

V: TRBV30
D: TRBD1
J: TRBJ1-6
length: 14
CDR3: CAWSWTGRNSPLHF

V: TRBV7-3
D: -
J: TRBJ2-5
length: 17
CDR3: CASSSPAAAPTKETQYF

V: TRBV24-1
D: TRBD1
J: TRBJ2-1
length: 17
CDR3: CATSDFGTGRAYNEQFF

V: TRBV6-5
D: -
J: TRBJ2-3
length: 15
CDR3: CASSKEGRGADTQYF

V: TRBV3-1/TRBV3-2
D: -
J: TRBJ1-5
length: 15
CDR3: CASSQEAEENQPQHF

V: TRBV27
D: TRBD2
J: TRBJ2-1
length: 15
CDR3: CASSISGLAGAGQFF

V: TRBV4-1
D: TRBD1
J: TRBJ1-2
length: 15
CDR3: CASSQPTGGAYGYTF

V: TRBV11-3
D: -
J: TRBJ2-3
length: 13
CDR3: CASSALYTDTQYF

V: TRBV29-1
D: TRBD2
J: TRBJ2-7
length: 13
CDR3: CSVCKRECDEQYF

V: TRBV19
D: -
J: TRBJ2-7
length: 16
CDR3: CASSIREWTDISEQYF

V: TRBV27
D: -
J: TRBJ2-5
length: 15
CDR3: CASSFREGHSETQYF

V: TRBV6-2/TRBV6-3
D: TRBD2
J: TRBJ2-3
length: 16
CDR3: CASSYQLAGDTDTQYF

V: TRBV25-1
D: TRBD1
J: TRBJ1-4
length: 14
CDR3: CASSKQGATEKLFF

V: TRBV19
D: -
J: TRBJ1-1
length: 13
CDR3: CASSIGENTEAFF

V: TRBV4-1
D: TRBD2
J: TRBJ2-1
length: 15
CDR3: CASSQDPLLAAEQFF

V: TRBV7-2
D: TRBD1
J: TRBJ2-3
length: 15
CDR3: CASSGQGILTDTQYF

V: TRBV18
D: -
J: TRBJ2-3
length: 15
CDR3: CASSPRGALTDTQYF

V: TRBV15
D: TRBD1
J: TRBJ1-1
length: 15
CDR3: CATSRKRTGVTEAFF

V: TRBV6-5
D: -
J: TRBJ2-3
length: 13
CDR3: CASSYRDQDTQYF

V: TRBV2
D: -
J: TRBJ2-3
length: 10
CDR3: CASRGRDPSF

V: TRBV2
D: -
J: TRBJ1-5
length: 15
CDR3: CASSDPRENNQPQHF

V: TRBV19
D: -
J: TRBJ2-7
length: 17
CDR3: CASRRGGASGRSYEQYF

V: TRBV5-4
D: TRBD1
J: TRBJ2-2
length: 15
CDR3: CASSFTGADTGELFF

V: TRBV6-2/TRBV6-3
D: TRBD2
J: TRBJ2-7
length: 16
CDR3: CASSPGIAGGTYEQYF

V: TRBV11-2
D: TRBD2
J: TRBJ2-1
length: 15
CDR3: CASIGLAGIYNEQFF

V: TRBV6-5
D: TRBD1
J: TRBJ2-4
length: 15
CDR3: CASSTETGSKNIQYF

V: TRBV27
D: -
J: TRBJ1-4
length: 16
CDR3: CASSFVGQPTNEKLFF

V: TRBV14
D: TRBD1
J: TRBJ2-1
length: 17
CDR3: CASSQAFWDRVDNEQFF

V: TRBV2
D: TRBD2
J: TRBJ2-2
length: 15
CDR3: CASSVRSGRSGELFF

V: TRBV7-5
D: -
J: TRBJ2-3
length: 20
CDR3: CVRSLASGTGTLGVTDTQYF

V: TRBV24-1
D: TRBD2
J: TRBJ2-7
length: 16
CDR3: CATRIISGSPPYEQYF

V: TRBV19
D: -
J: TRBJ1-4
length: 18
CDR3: CASRKGEYLGKKDEKLFF

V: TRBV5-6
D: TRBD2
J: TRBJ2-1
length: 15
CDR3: CASSLDSGWNNEQFF

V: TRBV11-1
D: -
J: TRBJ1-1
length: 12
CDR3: CASSLIRSSAFF

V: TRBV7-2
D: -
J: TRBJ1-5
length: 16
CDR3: CASSGGTFYSNQPQHF

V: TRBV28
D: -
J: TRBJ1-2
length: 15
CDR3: CASSLQDTTKYGYTF

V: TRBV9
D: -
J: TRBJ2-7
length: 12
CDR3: CASSATDYEQYF

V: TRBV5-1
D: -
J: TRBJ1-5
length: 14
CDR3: CASSLMGGNQPQHF

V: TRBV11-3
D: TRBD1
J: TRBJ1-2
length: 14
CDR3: CASSSQGAEYGYTF